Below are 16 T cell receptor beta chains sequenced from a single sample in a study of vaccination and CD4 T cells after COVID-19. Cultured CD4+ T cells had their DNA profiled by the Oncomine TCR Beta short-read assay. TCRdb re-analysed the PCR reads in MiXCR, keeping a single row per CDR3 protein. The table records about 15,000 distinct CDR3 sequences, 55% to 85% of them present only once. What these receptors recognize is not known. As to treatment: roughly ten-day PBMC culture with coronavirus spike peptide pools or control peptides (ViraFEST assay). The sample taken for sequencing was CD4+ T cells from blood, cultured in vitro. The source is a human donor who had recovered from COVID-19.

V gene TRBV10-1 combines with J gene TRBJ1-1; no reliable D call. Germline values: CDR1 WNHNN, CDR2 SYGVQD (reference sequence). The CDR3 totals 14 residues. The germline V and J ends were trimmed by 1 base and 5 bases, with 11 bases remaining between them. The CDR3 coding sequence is TGCGCCAGCAGTGAGTGGCTAAACGGGACTGAAGCTTTCTTT. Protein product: CASSEWLNGTEAFF.

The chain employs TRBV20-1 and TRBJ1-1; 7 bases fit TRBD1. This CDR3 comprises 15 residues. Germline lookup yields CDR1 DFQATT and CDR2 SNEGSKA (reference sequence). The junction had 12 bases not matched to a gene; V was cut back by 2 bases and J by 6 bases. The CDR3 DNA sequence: TGCAGTGCTAGATATCCTGCAGGGGGTCTGGCTGAAGCTTTCTTT. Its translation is CSARYPAGGLAEAFF.

As DNA, the CDR3 is TGTGCCACCAGCCTTTTCAGGCTAGCGGACGTCAAAAACATTCAGTACTTC. Its translation is CATSLFRLADVKNIQYF. The chain employs TRBV28 and TRBJ2-4; 7 bases fit TRBD2. The CDR3 spans 17 residues. Germline CDR1 and CDR2: MDHEN and SYDVKM. V gave up 10 bases and J gave up 3 bases; unmatched junction bases: 18.

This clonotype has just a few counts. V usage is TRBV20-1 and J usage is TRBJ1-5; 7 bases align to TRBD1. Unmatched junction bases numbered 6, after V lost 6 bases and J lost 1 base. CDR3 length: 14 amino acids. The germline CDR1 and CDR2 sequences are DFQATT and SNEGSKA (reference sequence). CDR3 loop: CSATRQGSNQPQHF. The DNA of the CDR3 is TGCAGTGCCACCCGACAGGGAAGCAATCAGCCCCAGCATTTT.

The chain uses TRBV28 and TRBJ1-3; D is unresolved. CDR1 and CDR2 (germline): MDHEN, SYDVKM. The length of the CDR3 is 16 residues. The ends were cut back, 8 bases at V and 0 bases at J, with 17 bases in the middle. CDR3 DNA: TGTGCCAGCGGACTGAGGACGGCCGGCTCTGGAAACACCATATATTTT. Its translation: CASGLRTAGSGNTIYF.

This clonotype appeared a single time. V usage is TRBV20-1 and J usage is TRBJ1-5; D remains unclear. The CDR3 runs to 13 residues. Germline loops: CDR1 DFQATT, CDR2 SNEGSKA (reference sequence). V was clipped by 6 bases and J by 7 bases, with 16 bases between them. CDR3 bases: TGCAGTGCGATGAGCCGTAGACCCCAGCCCCAGCATTTT. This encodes CSAMSRRPQPQHF.

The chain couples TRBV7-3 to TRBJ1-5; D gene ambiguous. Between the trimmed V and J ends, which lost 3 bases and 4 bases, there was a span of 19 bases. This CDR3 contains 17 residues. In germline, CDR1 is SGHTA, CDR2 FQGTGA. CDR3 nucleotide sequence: TGTGCCAGCAGCTTCCCCCCTTTCAATCCTGGGAATCAGCCCCAGCATTTT. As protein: CASSFPPFNPGNQPQHF.

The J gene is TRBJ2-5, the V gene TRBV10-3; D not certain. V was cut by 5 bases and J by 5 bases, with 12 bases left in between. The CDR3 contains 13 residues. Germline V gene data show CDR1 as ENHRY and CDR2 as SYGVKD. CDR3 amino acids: CAISRVLAETQYF. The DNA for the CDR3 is TGTGCCATCAGTCGGGTACTGGCGGAGACCCAGTACTTC.

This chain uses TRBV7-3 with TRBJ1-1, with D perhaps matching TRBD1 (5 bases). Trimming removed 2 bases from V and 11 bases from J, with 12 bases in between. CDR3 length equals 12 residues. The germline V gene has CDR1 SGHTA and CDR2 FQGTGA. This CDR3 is CASSLGGGEAFF. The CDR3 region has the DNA TGTGCCAGCAGCTTAGGGGGGGGTGAGGCTTTCTTT.

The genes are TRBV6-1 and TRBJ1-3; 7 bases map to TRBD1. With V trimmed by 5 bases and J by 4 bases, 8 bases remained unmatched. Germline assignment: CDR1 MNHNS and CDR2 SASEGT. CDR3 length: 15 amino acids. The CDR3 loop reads CASSPRGGQGNTIYF. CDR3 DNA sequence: TGTGCCAGCAGTCCACGGGGGGGACAGGGAAACACCATATATTTT.

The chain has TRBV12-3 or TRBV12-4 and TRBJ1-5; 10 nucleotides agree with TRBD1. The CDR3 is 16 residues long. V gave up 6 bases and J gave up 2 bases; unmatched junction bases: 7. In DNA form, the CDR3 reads TGTGCCAGCAGCCTGAAGGGGACAGGGGGCAATCAGCCCCAGCATTTT. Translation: CASSLKGTGGNQPQHF.

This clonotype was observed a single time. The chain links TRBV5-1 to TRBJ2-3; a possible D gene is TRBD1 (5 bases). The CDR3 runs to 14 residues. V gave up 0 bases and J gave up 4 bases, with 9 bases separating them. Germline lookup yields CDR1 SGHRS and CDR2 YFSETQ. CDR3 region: CASSLGVGADTQYF. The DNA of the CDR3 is TGCGCCAGCAGCTTGGGGGTAGGGGCAGATACGCAGTATTTT.

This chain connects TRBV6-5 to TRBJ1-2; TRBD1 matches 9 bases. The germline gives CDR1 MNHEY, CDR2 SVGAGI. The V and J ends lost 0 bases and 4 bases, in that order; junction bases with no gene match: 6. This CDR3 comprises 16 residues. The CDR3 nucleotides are TGTGCCAGCAGTTACTCAGCCGGGACAGGGTCCTATGGCTACACCTTC. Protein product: CASSYSAGTGSYGYTF.

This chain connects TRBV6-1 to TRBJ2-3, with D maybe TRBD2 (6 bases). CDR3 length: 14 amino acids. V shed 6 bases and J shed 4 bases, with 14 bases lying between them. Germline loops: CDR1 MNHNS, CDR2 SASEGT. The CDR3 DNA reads TGTGCCAGCAGCCTAACGACGGGGGCAGATACGCAGTATTTT. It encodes CASSLTTGADTQYF.

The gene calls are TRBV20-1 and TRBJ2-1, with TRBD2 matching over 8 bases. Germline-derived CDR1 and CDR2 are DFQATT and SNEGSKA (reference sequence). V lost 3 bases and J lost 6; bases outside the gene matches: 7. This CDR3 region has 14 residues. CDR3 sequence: CSARRLAGRNEQFF. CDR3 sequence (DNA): TGCAGTGCTAGGAGGCTAGCGGGCCGCAATGAGCAGTTCTTC.

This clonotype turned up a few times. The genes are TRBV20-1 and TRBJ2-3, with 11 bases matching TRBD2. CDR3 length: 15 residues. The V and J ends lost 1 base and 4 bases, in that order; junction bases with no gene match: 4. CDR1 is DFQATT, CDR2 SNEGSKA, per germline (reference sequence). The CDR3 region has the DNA TGCAGTGCTAGAGGGGATAGCGGGAGGGCAGATACGCAGTATTTT. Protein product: CSARGDSGRADTQYF.